This entry lists 26 T cell receptor beta chains sequenced from one sample in a study of T cell repertoires in cytomegalovirus infection. These receptors have no known antigen. TCRdb processed the reads anew with MiXCR; each CDR3 protein has one entry. Found here are hundreds of thousands of distinct CDR3 sequences, approximately 33% of them singletons; the top ten hold roughly 20%. Sequencing was performed on cultured PBMCs, taken from culture after CMV antigen stimulation. The origin of the receptors is a human donor in good health (CMV status not recorded). Some clones in this sample may be carry-over from other donors' samples.

This clonotype was detected many times. V and J are TRBV7-2 and TRBJ1-2; D ambiguous. The CDR3 sequence is 12 residues long. Germline lookup yields CDR1 SGHTA and CDR2 FQGNSA. Trimming cost V 4 bases and J 8 bases, with 11 bases left between them. The CDR3, as DNA: TGTGCCAGCAGCTCCGGTCCGCCGGGCTACACCTTC. It encodes CASSSGPPGYTF.

The chain is built from TRBV12-3 or TRBV12-4 and TRBJ2-3; the D gene could be TRBD1 or TRBD2 (5 bases each). Trimming took off 5 bases at V and 4 bases at J, with 10 bases between the two ends. The CDR3 contains 13 residues. The CDR3 here is CASSPGRADTQYF. As DNA, the CDR3 is TGTGCCAGCAGTCCAGGGCGGGCAGATACGCAGTATTTT.

The chain uses TRBV7-4 and TRBJ2-1; 11 bases are shared with TRBD2. The V segment lost 5 bases and the J segment 4 bases; nucleotides outside the gene matches: 4. Germline V CDR1 and CDR2: SGHVT, SQSDAQ. This CDR3 is built from 15 residues. CDR3 DNA sequence: TGTGCCAGCAGCACACTAGCGGGGGAGTACAATGAGCAGTTCTTC. Protein sequence: CASSTLAGEYNEQFF.

The chain links TRBV15 to TRBJ1-1; no firm D call. The CDR3 sequence is 14 residues long. Germline values: CDR1 LNHNV, CDR2 YYDKDF (reference sequence). Trimming removed 0 bases from V and 4 bases from J, with 9 bases in between. The CDR3 coding sequence is TGTGCCACCAGCAGAGAGGGTCGTAGCACTGAAGCTTTCTTT. Protein: CATSREGRSTEAFF.

This clonotype has more than one count but fewer than ten. The chain combines TRBV7-6 with TRBJ2-7; maybe TRBD2 (6 bases). CDR3 size: 15 residues. V lost 1 base and J 6 bases, leaving 16 bases between the germline ends. Germline CDR1 reads SGHVS; CDR2 reads FNYEAQ. The CDR3, as DNA: TGTGCCAGCAGCTTAGGGGGGGACCCTCCCTCCGAGCAGTACTTC. This translates into CASSLGGDPPSEQYF.

This clonotype was recorded many times. The rearrangement joins TRBV7-2 to TRBJ2-7; a possible D gene is TRBD1 (6 bases). Germline CDR1 reads SGHTA; CDR2 reads FQGNSA. CDR3 length: 16 amino acids. Trimming removed 2 bases at V and 5 bases at J, with 19 bases between. CDR3 bases: TGTGCCAGCAGCTTACGACCCAGGGGCCTCGCGAACGAGCAGTACTTC. Translated: CASSLRPRGLANEQYF.

This clonotype was seen a handful of times. This rearrangement joins TRBV11-1 to TRBJ1-1; 10 positions match TRBD1. CDR3 length: 16 residues. With V trimmed by 6 bases and J by 5 bases, 12 bases remained unmatched. Germline V gene data show CDR1 as SGHAT and CDR2 as FQDESV (reference sequence). This CDR3 reads CASSPRGTGAQTEAFF. DNA of the CDR3: TGTGCCAGCAGTCCTAGGGGGACAGGGGCCCAAACTGAAGCTTTCTTT.

The V call is TRBV28, the J call TRBJ1-5, with TRBD1 matching over 9 bases. The germline V gene encodes CDR1 MDHEN and CDR2 SYDVKM. This CDR3 contains 14 residues. CDR3 DNA: TGTGGGCTGGGGACAGGGCGGAGTGATCAGCCCCAGCATTTT. Translation: CGLGTGRSDQPQHF. The full variable domain, in which reference TRBV28 and TRBJ1-5 provide the parts outside the CDR3, is DVKVTQSSRYLVKRTGEKVFLECVQDMDHENMFWYRQDPGLGLRLIYFSYDVKMKEKGDIPEGYSVSREKKERFSLILESASTNQTSMYLCGLGTGRSDQPQHFGDGTRLSIL.

The genes are TRBV23-1 and TRBJ2-7; TRBD2 matches 8 bases. TRBV23-1 is an ORF for which the function is uncertain. The junction had 16 bases not matched to a gene; V was cut back by 5 bases and J by 4 bases. CDR3 length: 17 residues. The CDR3 DNA reads TGCGCCAGCAGTGGGGCTCAGGGCTTGTGCGGGGGGTACGAGCAGTACTTC. It translates to CASSGAQGLCGGYEQYF.

The chain couples TRBV6-5 to TRBJ2-1, with D unclear. This CDR3 has 12 amino acids. The germline V gene has CDR1 MNHEY and CDR2 SVGAGI. With 0 bases removed from V and 9 bases from J, the gap between germline ends came to 6 bases. This CDR3 is CASSYSFGEQFF. The CDR3 nucleotides are TGTGCCAGCAGTTACTCGTTCGGTGAGCAGTTCTTC.

The chain joins TRBV2 to TRBJ2-3; tentatively, D is TRBD1 (5 bases). V shed 2 bases and J shed 2 bases, with 14 bases lying between them. The germline gives CDR1 SNHLY, CDR2 FYNNEI. This CDR3 is 16 amino acids long. The DNA for the CDR3 is TGTGCCAGCAGTGAACGACCCTCAGGGCCCACAGATACGCAGTATTTT. Translation: CASSERPSGPTDTQYF.

This clonotype was picked up a small number of times. The V and J genes are TRBV7-2 and TRBJ2-7; D is possibly TRBD1 (5 bases). CDR3 length: 15 residues. V was shortened by 1 base and J by 2 bases, with 12 bases between the two germline ends. Germline V CDR1 and CDR2: SGHTA, FQGNSA. CDR3 DNA sequence: TGTGCCAGCAGCTTAGTTGGGGCTGAGGCCTACGAGCAGTACTTC. Its translation is CASSLVGAEAYEQYF.

The rearrangement joins TRBV6-6 to TRBJ2-2; TRBD1 matches at 10 bases. Trimming took 6 bases from V and 4 from J; bases not matched to a gene: 11. This CDR3 has 17 amino acids. Germline CDR1 and CDR2: MNHNY and SVGAGI (reference sequence). CDR3 bases: TGTGCCAGCAGACGACAGGGGGCCCCTGGTGGCACCGGGGAGCTGTTTTTT. Encoded protein: CASRRQGAPGGTGELFF.

In DNA, the CDR3 is TGTGCCAGCAGTATAGTCCGGGGTGAGGGTGAGCAGTTCTTC. It yields the protein CASSIVRGEGEQFF. The rearrangement joins TRBV7-2 to TRBJ2-1; the D gene is possibly TRBD2 (5 bases). The CDR3 totals 14 residues. The germline V gene encodes CDR1 SGHTA and CDR2 FQGNSA. V lost 6 bases, J lost 9 bases, and 18 bases lay in between.

CDR3 nucleotides: TGTGCCACCAGCAGAGATCCCTACGAGCAGTACTTC. Translating gives CATSRDPYEQYF. V and J are TRBV15 and TRBJ2-7, with no clear D. V was pared by 0 bases and J by 2 bases, with 2 bases between. CDR1 is LNHNV, CDR2 YYDKDF, per germline (reference sequence). The CDR3 is 12 amino acids.

The CDR3 is CASRQPGPWAEAFF. The DNA of the CDR3 is TGTGCCAGCAGGCAACCGGGACCATGGGCTGAAGCTTTCTTT. This chain uses TRBV6-2 or TRBV6-3 with TRBJ1-1; TRBD1 is a possible D gene (5 bases). Trimming shortened V by 6 bases and J by 6 bases, and 17 bases separated the two germline ends. The V gene's germline CDR1 is MNHEY and CDR2 SVGEGT. CDR3 length: 14 residues.

V and J are TRBV19 and TRBJ2-1; no clear D gene. Deletions cut 2 bases from V and 3 bases from J, with 14 bases between. CDR1 LNHDA and CDR2 SQIVND come from the germline V gene (reference sequence). The CDR3 sequence is 16 residues long. Here the CDR3 DNA reads TGTGCCAGTAGTATAAGACAAACGACGAACTACAATGAGCAGTTCTTC. Amino acid sequence: CASSIRQTTNYNEQFF.

This clonotype occurred a few times. The rearrangement joins TRBV6-5 to TRBJ2-7; unclear D gene. The V end lost 0 bases, the J end lost 0 bases, and 18 bases lay between the germline ends. The germline V gene has CDR1 MNHEY and CDR2 SVGAGI. The CDR3 is 18 amino acids. DNA for the CDR3: TGTGCCAGCAGTTACTCGTTTCAGGCCGGACCCAGCTCCTACGAGCAGTACTTC. Translated: CASSYSFQAGPSSYEQYF.

The V call is TRBV7-2, the J call TRBJ2-3, with D tentatively TRBD2 (6 bases). Germline V CDR1 and CDR2: SGHTA, FQGNSA. The CDR3 is 16 residues long. V was clipped by 3 bases and J by 5 bases, with 18 bases between them. CDR3 sequence reads: CASSLVYGLGGDTQYF. DNA of the CDR3: TGTGCCAGCAGCTTGGTCTATGGCTTGGGGGGAGATACGCAGTATTTT.

This sequence joins TRBV20-1 and TRBJ2-3; a weak D match, TRBD2 (5 bases). Germline assignment: CDR1 DFQATT and CDR2 SNEGSKA (reference sequence). This CDR3 has 13 residues. V lost 5 bases and J lost 0, with 9 bases in between. The CDR3 spells CSAPSGSTDTQYF. DNA for the CDR3: TGCAGTGCTCCAAGCGGAAGCACAGATACGCAGTATTTT.

In its sample, this clonotype was seen many times. The chain is built from TRBV7-9 and TRBJ2-4, with TRBD2 as a possible D gene (5 bases). This CDR3 is 16 amino acids long. CDR1 is SEHNR and CDR2 is FQNEAQ in the germline V gene (reference sequence). Trimming cost V 5 bases and J 0 bases, with 14 bases left between them. The DNA of the CDR3 is TGTGCCAGCAGCGAGACTCAACTAGAAGCCAAAAACATTCAGTACTTC. The encoded protein is CASSETQLEAKNIQYF.

V usage is TRBV6-6 and J usage is TRBJ2-1; D not certain. This CDR3 has 14 residues. Per germline, CDR1 MNHNY and CDR2 SVGAGI (reference sequence). V lost 8 bases and J lost 2, with 13 bases in between. The DNA of the CDR3 is TGTGCCAGCCGTCCGGGCGGCACCTACAATGAGCAGTTCTTC. Residues: CASRPGGTYNEQFF.

This clonotype was found many times. This chain connects TRBV7-2 to TRBJ2-2; 8 bases map to TRBD2. With V trimmed by 5 bases and J by 6 bases, 5 bases remained unmatched. From germline, CDR1 is SGHTA and CDR2 FQGNSA. This CDR3 has 14 residues. The CDR3 reads CASSIVGLAGELFF. The CDR3 DNA reads TGTGCCAGCAGCATAGTGGGACTAGCCGGGGAGCTGTTTTTT.

The gene calls are TRBV7-3 and TRBJ2-5; D possibly corresponds to TRBD2 (6 bases). The CDR3 extends over 11 amino acids. In germline, CDR1 is SGHTA, CDR2 FQGTGA. V was shortened by 4 bases and J by 13 bases, with 13 bases between the two germline ends. The CDR3 region is CASSSSMGGYF. The CDR3 DNA reads TGTGCCAGCAGCTCATCCATGGGGGGGTACTTC. Complete variable domain (other parts from reference TRBV7-3 and TRBJ2-5): GAGVSQTPSNKVTEKGKYVELRCDPISGHTALYWYRQSLGQGPEFLIYFQGTGAADDSGLPNDRFFAVRPEGSVSTLKIQRTERGDSAVYLCASSSSMGGYFGPGTRLLVL.

This sequence joins TRBV20-1 and TRBJ2-3, with 9 bases aligning to TRBD2. Germline V lookup: CDR1 DFQATT, CDR2 SNEGSKA (reference sequence). This CDR3 comprises 16 residues. V shed 6 bases, J shed 0 bases, and the junction held 10 bases outside the gene matches. CDR3: CSARRLAVPSTDTQYF. The DNA of the CDR3 is TGCAGTGCCCGCCGACTAGCGGTTCCCAGCACAGATACGCAGTATTTT.

In its sample, this clonotype was seen a few times. The gene calls are TRBV11-2 and TRBJ2-1; TRBD2 aligns across 7 bases. The germline gives CDR1 SGHAT, CDR2 FQNNGV. Unmatched junction bases numbered 13, after V lost 2 bases and J lost 0 bases. This CDR3 contains 19 residues. CDR3 sequence: CASSLYASGGISSYNEQFF. CDR3 coding DNA: TGTGCCAGCAGCTTATACGCTAGCGGCGGTATTAGCTCCTACAATGAGCAGTTCTTC.